This T cell receptor (beta chain) was recovered during a study of shared T cell receptors in the human thymus. The CDR3 runs 15 residues. Trimming pared 2 bases from V and 3 bases from J, leaving 12 bases between. Germline V gives CDR1 MNHNY, CDR2 SVGAGI (reference sequence). Using immunoSEQ multiplex PCR, the repertoire was profiled, and TCRdb retains in-frame clones only, with some absent. The table includes 500,000 to 850,000 clones, around 87% detected once. These records were also assigned to another study, of human thymus T cells. That paper notes: Corrective cardiac surgery supplied the resected thymus tissue. Apparent bias marked the V and J gene usage of thymic and blood repertoires.

The chain uses TRBV6-6 and TRBJ2-3; the D gene is possibly TRBD1 (5 bases). The TCR sequence derives from a boy in the first two years of life with a congenital heart defect. The sequencing sample was made of thymocytes. Here the CDR3 reads CASSYPPTVTDTQYF. Written as DNA, the CDR3 is TGTGCCAGCAGTTACCCTCCGACAGTAACAGATACGCAGTATTTT.